The clone carrying this TCR beta chain was counted a single time. Measured with immunoSEQ multiplex PCR; TCRdb has only the in-frame clones, and not every one. The table has about 76,000 clones, around 88% seen once; the top ten hold 18%. The data stem from a study of blood T cell repertoires in COVID-19. Study as a whole: In each case, the material was cDNA or gDNA derived from T cells, B-cell-depleted T cells, or PBMCs.

This CDR3 has 15 residues. Germline V gene data show CDR1 as MGHRA and CDR2 as YSYEKL. V lost 0 bases and J 2 bases, leaving 10 bases between the germline ends. This sequence was found in a human donor in a cohort sampled during active COVID-19. Sample: peripheral blood. The J gene is TRBJ1-2, the V gene TRBV4-1; D perhaps matches TRBD1 (6 bases). This chain's CDR3 is CASSQETRGNYGYTF. DNA of the CDR3: TGCGCCAGCAGCCAAGAAACCAGGGGAAACTATGGCTACACCTTC.